Below are 19 T cell receptor beta chains sequenced from a single sample in a study of molecular identifiers for immune sequencing clone quantification. TCRdb passed the PCR reads through MiXCR, listing each CDR3 protein once. The sample has approximately 90,000 distinct CDR3 sequences, roughly 21% seen once; the top ten hold about 1%. The source material was naive CD8+ T cells from blood, with Jurkat cell RNA spiked in. As for subset: FACS-sorted CD8+CD4-CCR7+CD45RA+ naive T cells. These receptors were obtained from a human donor in good health. Some libraries in this study had Jurkat cell RNA spiked in.

This clonotype was picked up many times. The chain carries TRBV6-5 and TRBJ2-4, with TRBD1 matching over 8 bases. From germline, CDR1 is MNHEY and CDR2 SVGAGI. The J segment lost 7 bases and the V segment lost 5 bases, leaving 4 bases of the junction unmatched. The CDR3 is 13 residues long. The CDR3 sequence is CASSLDRENIQYF. The CDR3 region has the DNA TGTGCCAGCAGTCTGGACAGGGAGAACATTCAGTACTTC.

This clonotype was seen repeatedly, ten times or more. The junction differs from germline at one of its ends, possibly a read error. The chain carries TRBV4-3 and TRBJ2-7; no reliable D call. Germline loops: CDR1 LGHNA, CDR2 YSLEER. The CDR3 is made up of 16 amino acids. In DNA, the CDR3 is TGCGCCAGCAGCCAAGAAGGCAGCTCCTTTCCCTACGCGCAGTACTTC. As protein: CASSQEGSSFPYAQYF.

This clonotype was seen repeatedly, ten times or more. The J gene is TRBJ2-7, the V gene TRBV5-4; D is ambiguous. CDR1 is SGHNT, CDR2 YYREEE, per germline (reference sequence). V lost 0 bases, J lost 2 bases, and 9 bases lay in between. This CDR3 contains 14 residues. The CDR3 loop is CASSLGLAPYEQYF. CDR3 DNA sequence: TGTGCCAGCAGCTTGGGTCTGGCCCCCTACGAGCAGTACTTC.

Comments on this clonotype: A read error may explain this, as a much larger clone is one base away. The chain links TRBV11-2 to TRBJ1-1; TRBD1 might be the D (6 bases). The CDR3 covers 16 residues. Germline loops: CDR1 SGHAT, CDR2 FQNNGV. The CDR3 spells CASSLAVRGSNTEASF. In nucleotides, the CDR3 is TGTGCCAGCAGCTTAGCTGTCAGGGGATCGAACACTGAAGCTTCCTTT.

At least ten counts were recorded for this clonotype. This chain connects TRBV27 to TRBJ1-1, with 9 bases identical to TRBD1. V was clipped by 5 bases and J by 4 bases; unmatched bases: 5. Germline V lookup: CDR1 MNHEY, CDR2 SMNVEV (reference sequence). CDR3 length: 14 residues. CDR3 sequence: CASSAHRGPTEAFF. Here the CDR3 DNA reads TGTGCCAGCAGTGCACACAGGGGGCCCACTGAAGCTTTCTTT.

Many counts were recorded for this clonotype. This chain connects TRBV20-1 to TRBJ2-1; TRBD1 matches 8 bases. The V segment lost 3 bases and the J segment 4 bases; nucleotides outside the gene matches: 8. Germline CDR1 and CDR2: DFQATT and SNEGSKA (reference sequence). The CDR3 is made up of 15 amino acids. For the CDR3, the DNA is TGCAGTGCTAGGGGCCGGGACAGGCCATACAATGAGCAGTTCTTC. Its protein product is CSARGRDRPYNEQFF.

This clonotype was seen ten or more times. The chain has TRBV30 and TRBJ2-3; 7 bases agree with TRBD2. CDR1 and CDR2 (germline): GTSNPN, SVGIG (reference sequence). This CDR3 is 14 amino acids long. Losses at the gene ends were 2 bases for V and 0 bases for J; bases not matched to a gene: 2. The CDR3 sequence is CAWSNSGSTDTQYF. CDR3 DNA: TGTGCCTGGAGTAATAGCGGGAGCACAGATACGCAGTATTTT.

This clonotype was counted at least ten times. The gene calls are TRBV29-1 and TRBJ2-5; possible D gene TRBD1, 6 bases. V lost 7 bases and J 5 bases, leaving 20 bases between the germline ends. CDR1 and CDR2 from the germline V gene are SQVTM and ANQGSEA. This CDR3 is built from 14 residues. The CDR3 spells CSAGTPLEFETQYF. CDR3 DNA sequence: TGCAGCGCCGGGACACCCTTGGAGTTCGAGACCCAGTACTTC.

This clonotype showed up just a few times. The chain joins TRBV28 to TRBJ1-6; D gene ambiguous. Trimming took off 8 bases at V and 6 bases at J, with 11 bases between the two ends. Germline-derived CDR1 and CDR2 are MDHEN and SYDVKM. The CDR3 has 13 residues. CDR3 in DNA: TGTGCCAGCGGTACCGGAGGTAATTCACCCCTCCACTTT. It encodes CASGTGGNSPLHF.

This clonotype was counted at least ten times. This sequence joins TRBV4-3 and TRBJ1-1; D is unresolved. CDR1 is LGHNA and CDR2 is YSLEER in the germline V gene. The CDR3 runs 15 residues. Trimming pared 0 bases from V and 3 bases from J, leaving 11 bases between. This CDR3 reads CASSQEWVGDTEAFF. The CDR3 nucleotides read TGCGCCAGCAGCCAAGAATGGGTTGGAGACACTGAAGCTTTCTTT.

This clonotype has a handful of counts. V is TRBV29-1 and J is TRBJ2-2; D unclear. V was clipped by 4 bases and J by 5 bases, with 8 bases between them. The CDR3 sequence is 12 residues long. CDR1 SQVTM and CDR2 ANQGSEA come from the germline V gene. CDR3 in DNA: TGCAGCGTTGTGGCCGGGACCGGGGAGCTGTTTTTT. Translation gives CSVVAGTGELFF.

J is TRBJ2-1 and V is TRBV3-2; the table calls TRBD2, which could not be checked here. TRBV3-2 is a known pseudogene. This CDR3 is 19 amino acids long. The CDR3 DNA sequence: TGTGCCAGCAGCCTGGAAGGTAGCGGAAGTCTAAGCTCCTACAATGAGCAGTTCTTC. Protein sequence: CASSLEGSGSLSSYNEQFF.

This clonotype showed up many times. The chain couples TRBV6-5 to TRBJ2-2; no reliable D call. V lost 2 bases to trimming and J lost 1 base, with 2 bases between them. In germline, CDR1 is MNHEY, CDR2 SVGAGI. The CDR3 contains 13 residues. The DNA of the CDR3 is TGTGCCAGCAGTTACCTGAACACCGGGGAGCTGTTTTTT. Protein: CASSYLNTGELFF.

This clonotype was detected ten times or more. The chain uses TRBV27 and TRBJ1-1; D gene uncertain. Germline V gives CDR1 MNHEY, CDR2 SMNVEV (reference sequence). CDR3 length: 13 amino acids. With 5 bases removed from V and 5 bases from J, the gap between germline ends came to 12 bases. The CDR3 DNA sequence: TGTGCCAGCAGTCCGGCCGGTTGGACTGAAGCTTTCTTT. It specifies CASSPAGWTEAFF.

This clonotype appeared many times. A read error may produce the germline difference seen at one junction end. V is TRBV7-7 and J is TRBJ2-2, with 12 bases that match TRBD2. The V gene's germline CDR1 is SSHAT and CDR2 FNYEAQ (reference sequence). The CDR3 contains 17 residues. In DNA, the CDR3 is TGTGCTAGCAGCCAAGGACTAGCGGGACGGGACACCGGGGAGCTGTTTTTT. This encodes CASSQGLAGRDTGELFF.

As regards this clonotype: One base away lies a much larger clone, so this may be a sequencing read error. This chain connects TRBV4-2 to TRBJ2-4, with unresolved D. V lost 1 base, J lost 0 bases, and 25 bases lay in between. The germline CDR1 and CDR2 sequences are LGHNA and YNFKEQ. The CDR3 extends over 21 amino acids. In nucleotides, the CDR3 is TGTGCCAGCAGCCAAGGATTGTCCCGGACCACCAAAGCTTTAGCCAAAAACATTCAGTACTTC. This translates into CASSQGLSRTTKALAKNIQYF.

The chain couples TRBV28 to TRBJ2-3, with 9 bases that match TRBD2. V lost 3 bases, J lost 0 bases, and 7 bases stayed unmatched. Germline V gene data show CDR1 as MDHEN and CDR2 as SYDVKM. The CDR3 totals 17 residues. CDR3 protein: CASSFLGLAMSTDTQYF. The CDR3 region has the DNA TGTGCCAGCAGTTTTCTCGGACTAGCGATGAGCACAGATACGCAGTATTTT. Based on the CDR3 plus reference TRBV28 and TRBJ2-3, the full variable domain is DVKVTQSSRYLVKRTGEKVFLECVQDMDHENMFWYRQDPGLGLRLIYFSYDVKMKEKGDIPEGYSVSREKKERFSLILESASTNQTSMYLCASSFLGLAMSTDTQYFGPGTRLTVL.

For this clonotype: A much larger clone differs from this one at a single base, so this may be a read error. The V call is TRBV7-9, the J call TRBJ2-6; possibly TRBD1 for D (5 bases). CDR3 size: 16 residues. From germline, CDR1 is SEHNR and CDR2 FQNEAQ (reference sequence). CDR3 in DNA: TGTGCCAGCAGCATCAATCGAGGCTCTGGGGCCAGCGTCCTGACTTTC. This translates into CASSINRGSGASVLTF.

This clonotype was seen ten or more times. The rearrangement joins TRBV7-9 to TRBJ1-1; 10 bases are a match to TRBD1. J gave up 0 bases and V 6 bases, and 7 bases lay outside the gene matches. In germline, CDR1 is SEHNR, CDR2 FQNEAQ (reference sequence). The CDR3 contains 16 residues. CDR3: CASSRDRGIMNTEAFF. The CDR3 coding sequence is TGTGCCAGCAGTCGGGACAGGGGTATAATGAACACTGAAGCTTTCTTT.